This TCR beta chain was identified during a study of regulatory T cells in long-lasting Graves disease. As for the study in general: Positive TSH receptor antibodies alongside over 5 years of antithyroid drugs were what marked Graves' disease as persistent.

The time point denotes: persistent/refractory GD, antithyroid drugs over 5 years with positive TRAb. RNA isolated from PBMCs was used to make the TCR library. This clonotype has a handful of counts. Libraries of TCR beta came from iRepertoire HTBI primers plus Arm-PCR of CDR3 regions. TCRdb reprocessed the multiplex PCR reads with MiXCR, giving one entry per CDR3 protein. The sample carries roughly 300,000 distinct CDR3 sequences, around a fifth recorded once. The germline CDR1 and CDR2 sequences are SGHRS and YFSETQ. The CDR3 has 14 amino acids. With 6 bases removed from V and 2 bases from J, the gap between germline ends came to 15 bases.

Sequencing was performed on peripheral blood mononuclear cells (PBMCs), taken when the disease was refractory, from a patient treated with antithyroid drugs. The chain joins TRBV5-1 to TRBJ2-7, with D possibly being TRBD1 or TRBD2 (5 bases each). The TCR comes from a female donor with Graves disease. This chain's CDR3 is CASTRDAGTYEQYF. The DNA of the CDR3 is TGCGCCAGCACCCGGGACGCCGGAACCTACGAGCAGTACTTC.